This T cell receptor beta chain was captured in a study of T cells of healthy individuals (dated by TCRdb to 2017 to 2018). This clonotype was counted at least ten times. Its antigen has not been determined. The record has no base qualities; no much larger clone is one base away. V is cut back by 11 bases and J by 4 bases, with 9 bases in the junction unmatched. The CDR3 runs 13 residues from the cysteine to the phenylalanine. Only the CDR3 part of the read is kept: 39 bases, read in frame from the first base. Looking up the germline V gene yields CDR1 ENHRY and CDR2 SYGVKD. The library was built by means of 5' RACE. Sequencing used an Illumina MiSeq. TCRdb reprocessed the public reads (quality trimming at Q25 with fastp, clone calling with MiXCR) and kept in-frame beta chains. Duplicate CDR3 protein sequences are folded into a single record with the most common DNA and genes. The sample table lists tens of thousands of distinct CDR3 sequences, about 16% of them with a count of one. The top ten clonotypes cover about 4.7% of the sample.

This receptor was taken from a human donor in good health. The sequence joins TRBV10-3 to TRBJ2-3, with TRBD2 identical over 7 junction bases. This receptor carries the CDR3 CAGRGGIADTQYF. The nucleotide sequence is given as TGTGCCGGCCGGGGAGGGATTGCAGATACGCAGTATTTT.